These 25 T cell receptor beta chains came from one sample sequenced in a study of T cell responses to AZD1222 COVID-19 vaccine. TCRdb's table, derived via immunoSEQ multiplex PCR, lists solely in-frame clones and lacks some. The table shows about 79,000 clones, with 80% occurring only once. The sequencing here drew on peripheral blood, taken on day 0 of AZD1222 vaccination. The receptors stem from an adult in good health.

The chain is built from TRBV18 and TRBJ1-5; weak D call: TRBD1 (5 bases). Looked up from germline, CDR1 is KGHSH and CDR2 is LQKENI. The length of the CDR3 is 17 residues. Trimming stripped 2 bases from V and 3 bases from J, with 17 bases between. The CDR3 DNA reads as TGTGCCAGCTCACCAGTCCCACCTCGGGGCTCCAATCAGCCCCAGCATTTT. Its translation is CASSPVPPRGSNQPQHF. The whole variable domain, remainder taken from reference TRBV18 and TRBJ1-5, is NAGVMQNPRHLVRRRGQEARLRCSPMKGHSHVYWYRQLPEEGLKFMVYLQKENIIDESGMPKERFSAEFPKEGPSILRIQQVVRGDSAAYFCASSPVPPRGSNQPQHFGDGTRLSIL.

J is TRBJ1-2 and V is TRBV28; 8 positions agree with TRBD1. The CDR3 length is 16 residues. Trimming cost V 6 bases and J 3 bases; bases outside gene matches: 12. Germline CDR1 is MDHEN and CDR2 is SYDVKM. The CDR3: CASRTPSRGQDYGYTF. The CDR3 DNA reads as TGTGCCAGCAGGACCCCTTCCAGGGGGCAAGACTATGGCTACACCTTC.

The chain recombines TRBV5-4 with TRBJ2-2, with a possible D match to TRBD2 (6 bases). V was cut by 0 bases and J by 0 bases, with 9 bases left in between. The CDR3 extends over 16 amino acids. In germline, CDR1 is SGHNT, CDR2 YYREEE (reference sequence). The CDR3 nucleotides read TGTGCCAGCAGCTTGGCACAGCGGGCGAACACCGGGGAGCTGTTTTTT. It encodes CASSLAQRANTGELFF.

J is TRBJ1-6 and V is TRBV12-5; a possible D gene is TRBD1 (6 bases). Trimming removed 0 bases from V and 0 bases from J, with 21 bases in between. The CDR3 has 21 residues. CDR1 LGHNT and CDR2 FRNRAP come from the germline V gene. Written as DNA, the CDR3 is TGTGCTAGTGGTTTGGTCGGTACAGGGTCCCACTCGAGCTCCTATAATTCACCCCTCCACTTT. Its translation is CASGLVGTGSHSSSYNSPLHF.

The V gene is TRBV5-1, the J gene TRBJ1-5; TRBD1 might be the D (5 bases). V lost 2 bases and J lost 2, with 5 bases in between. Germline V gene data show CDR1 as SGHRS and CDR2 as YFSETQ. The length of the CDR3 is 13 residues. CDR3 loop: CASSLQGNQPQHF. CDR3 sequence (DNA): TGCGCCAGCAGCTTACAGGGCAATCAGCCCCAGCATTTT.

The chain carries TRBV2 and TRBJ1-1; TRBD1 matches 9 bases. The junction had 13 bases not matched to a gene; V was cut back by 5 bases and J by 9 bases. CDR3 size: 15 residues. Germline CDR1 and CDR2: SNHLY and FYNNEI. The CDR3 sequence: CASSPVLGDREKAFF. CDR3 nucleotide sequence: TGTGCCAGCAGTCCCGTCTTGGGGGACAGGGAGAAAGCTTTCTTT.

V is TRBV3-1 (or the pseudogene TRBV3-2) and J is TRBJ2-2; D is perhaps TRBD2 (6 bases). The germline CDR1 and CDR2 sequences are LGHDT and YNNKEL (reference sequence). V was cut by 1 base and J by 6 bases, with 9 bases left in between. The CDR3 runs 14 residues. CDR3 sequence reads: CASSQGRAAGELFF. DNA for the CDR3: TGTGCCAGCAGCCAAGGGAGGGCGGCCGGGGAGCTGTTTTTT.

CDR3 DNA sequence: TGTGCCACCAGCAGTGACAGGGGGCTAGGGAATCAGCCCCAGCATTTT. Translated, it gives CATSSDRGLGNQPQHF. The V gene is TRBV15, the J gene TRBJ1-5, with 10 bases matching TRBD1. Losses at the gene ends were 3 bases for V and 4 bases for J; bases not matched to a gene: 6. The CDR3 covers 16 residues. Per the germline V gene, CDR1 is LNHNV and CDR2 is YYDKDF (reference sequence).

The chain employs TRBV30 and TRBJ1-2, with D possibly being TRBD1 (6 bases). Looked up from germline, CDR1 is GTSNPN and CDR2 is SVGIG (reference sequence). V was pared by 0 bases and J by 4 bases, with 9 bases between. There are 13 residues in the CDR3. CDR3 protein: CAWSVGGGYGYTF. The CDR3 DNA sequence: TGTGCCTGGAGTGTGGGGGGCGGCTATGGCTACACCTTC.

This chain connects TRBV6-5 to TRBJ1-4; 7 nucleotides line up with TRBD1. Trimming cost V 6 bases and J 4 bases; bases outside gene matches: 8. There are 15 residues in the CDR3. The germline CDR1 and CDR2 sequences are MNHEY and SVGAGI. CDR3 protein: CASSRTGGGNEKLFF. The CDR3 DNA follows: TGTGCCAGCAGCCGGACAGGAGGTGGTAATGAAAAACTGTTTTTT.

The chain has TRBV11-2 and TRBJ2-3, with D perhaps assigned TRBD1 or TRBD2 (5 bases each). CDR3 length equals 15 residues. Trimming shortened V by 5 bases and J by 0 bases, and 12 bases separated the two germline ends. CDR1 is SGHAT and CDR2 is FQNNGV in the germline V gene. CDR3 sequence: CASSGGVSSTDTQYF. The CDR3 bases are TGTGCCAGCAGCGGGGGAGTCTCTAGCACAGATACGCAGTATTTT.

The genes are TRBV7-9 and TRBJ2-7; a possible D gene is TRBD2 (6 bases). Trimming took 3 bases from V and 7 from J, leaving 13 bases between them. The length of the CDR3 is 13 residues. Germline loops: CDR1 SEHNR, CDR2 FQNEAQ (reference sequence). Written as DNA, the CDR3 is TGTGCCAGCAGCTTCGCTGGGGGGAAGGAGCAGTACTTC. It is translated as CASSFAGGKEQYF.

V and J are TRBV4-1 and TRBJ2-7; TRBD1 agrees at 10 bases. Germline trimming cut 0 bases from V and 3 bases from J; bases unmatched to any gene: 8. Germline loops: CDR1 MGHRA, CDR2 YSYEKL. This CDR3 region has 17 residues. The CDR3 here is CASSQDPPGQGLYEQYF. The CDR3 bases are TGCGCCAGCAGCCAAGATCCTCCGGGACAGGGGCTCTACGAGCAGTACTTC.

The CDR3 protein is CASSPRDREGYGYTF. The CDR3 DNA reads as TGTGCCAGCAGCCCCCGGGACAGGGAAGGTTATGGCTACACCTTC. This sequence joins TRBV7-8 and TRBJ1-2; 9 bases are a match to TRBD1. The CDR3 is 15 residues long. Germline-derived CDR1 and CDR2 are SGHVS and FQNEAQ. The junction had 9 bases not matched to a gene; V was cut back by 5 bases and J by 5 bases.

The chain combines TRBV27 with TRBJ2-5; D is unresolved. The germline V and J ends were trimmed by 6 bases and 5 bases, with 19 bases remaining between them. Germline V CDR1 and CDR2: MNHEY, SMNVEV (reference sequence). The CDR3 loop spans 15 amino acids. CDR3 region: CASSAGSWKRETQYF. CDR3 DNA: TGTGCCAGCAGCGCCGGGTCCTGGAAACGGGAGACCCAGTACTTC.

V and J are TRBV11-1 and TRBJ2-1; possible D gene TRBD2, 5 bases. The germline gives CDR1 SGHAT, CDR2 FQDESV (reference sequence). V dropped 2 bases and J dropped 5 bases, with 10 bases sitting between them. The CDR3 is 14 amino acids. CDR3 sequence (DNA): TGTGCCAGCAGCTTATTGGCCGGGAACAATGAGCAGTTCTTC. Its protein product is CASSLLAGNNEQFF. Based on the CDR3 plus reference TRBV11-1 and TRBJ2-1, the full variable domain is EAEVAQSPRYKITEKSQAVAFWCDPISGHATLYWYRQILGQGPELLVQFQDESVVDDSQLPKDRFSAERLKGVDSTLKIQPAELGDSAMYLCASSLLAGNNEQFFGPGTRLTVL.

V and J are TRBV18 and TRBJ1-1; D is unresolved. Germline CDR1 and CDR2: KGHSH and LQKENI. Trimming removed 4 bases at V and 1 base at J, with 7 bases between. The CDR3 runs 13 residues. The CDR3 region is CASSLNKNTEAFF. DNA for the CDR3: TGTGCCAGCTCACTTAATAAGAACACTGAAGCTTTCTTT. Filled out from reference TRBV18 and TRBJ1-1, the complete variable domain reads NAGVMQNPRHLVRRRGQEARLRCSPMKGHSHVYWYRQLPEEGLKFMVYLQKENIIDESGMPKERFSAEFPKEGPSILRIQQVVRGDSAAYFCASSLNKNTEAFFGQGTRLTVV.

The chain joins TRBV4-1 to TRBJ1-2; 10 bases are a match to TRBD1. The CDR3 length is 18 residues. The V and J ends lost 0 bases and 2 bases, in that order; junction bases with no gene match: 9. Germline-derived CDR1 and CDR2 are MGHRA and YSYEKL. CDR3 sequence: CASSQDGSRDRGNYGYTF. As DNA, the CDR3 is TGCGCCAGCAGCCAAGATGGGTCCCGGGACAGGGGAAACTATGGCTACACCTTC.

The chain has TRBV12-3 or TRBV12-4 and TRBJ2-1; no firm D call. There are 13 residues in the CDR3. Between the trimmed V and J ends, which lost 3 bases and 9 bases, there was a span of 12 bases. The CDR3 loop is CASSFERTTEQFF. In DNA, the CDR3 is TGTGCCAGCAGTTTTGAGCGCACGACTGAGCAGTTCTTC.

The chain is built from TRBV6-5 and TRBJ1-5; D unresolved. The germline CDR1 and CDR2 sequences are MNHEY and SVGAGI. The CDR3 contains 13 residues. V lost 10 bases and J 3 bases, leaving 13 bases between the germline ends. The CDR3 is CATHGRFNQPQHF. Written as DNA, the CDR3 is TGTGCCACACATGGCCGGTTCAATCAGCCCCAGCATTTT.

The gene calls are TRBV12-5 and TRBJ1-2, with D possibly TRBD1 on 6 matching bases. Per germline, CDR1 LGHNT and CDR2 FRNRAP. V shed 0 bases and J shed 6 bases, with 14 bases lying between them. There are 15 residues in the CDR3. The CDR3 sequence: CASGLVGGRKDGYTF. CDR3 nucleotide sequence: TGTGCTAGTGGTTTGGTAGGGGGGAGAAAAGATGGCTACACCTTC. The entire variable domain, with the rest obtained from reference TRBV12-5 and TRBJ1-2, is as follows: DARVTQTPRHKVTEMGQEVTMRCQPILGHNTVFWYRQTMMQGLELLAYFRNRAPLDDSGMPKDRFSAEMPDATLATLKIQPSEPRDSAVYFCASGLVGGRKDGYTFGSGTRLTVV.

CDR3 nucleotide sequence: TGTGCCAGCAGGCGTCCCTACGAGCAGTACTTC. This gives the protein CASRRPYEQYF. J is TRBJ2-7 and V is TRBV2; D not certain. Trimming left V 6 bases short and J 2 bases short, with 5 bases between. This CDR3 region has 11 residues. The germline V gene has CDR1 SNHLY and CDR2 FYNNEI.

CDR3 protein: CASSQDLTSGPWGEQYF. The CDR3 DNA reads TGTGCCAGCAGCCAAGATCTTACTAGCGGGCCCTGGGGGGAGCAGTACTTC. V usage is TRBV4-2 and J usage is TRBJ2-7; 9 bases line up with TRBD2. Germline loops: CDR1 LGHNA, CDR2 YNFKEQ. The CDR3 has 17 residues. Trimming removed 0 bases from V and 7 bases from J; junction bases left unmatched: 13.

The V and J genes are TRBV3-1 (or the pseudogene TRBV3-2) and TRBJ2-5, with TRBD1 matching over 7 bases. V shed 7 bases, J shed 5 bases, and the junction held 4 bases outside the gene matches. The CDR3 runs 12 residues. Germline CDR1 reads LGHDT; CDR2 reads YNNKEL (reference sequence). CDR3 DNA: TGTGCCAGCAATACAGGGGTGGAGACCCAGTACTTC. It codes for CASNTGVETQYF.

The gene calls are TRBV23-1 and TRBJ2-5, with D possibly being TRBD2 (6 bases). TRBV23-1 counts as an open reading frame of uncertain function. The germline V and J ends were trimmed by 3 bases and 1 base, with 15 bases remaining between them. This CDR3 contains 16 residues. The CDR3 protein is CASSHPSLAPQETQYF. In DNA form, the CDR3 reads TGCGCCAGCAGTCACCCCAGTCTAGCGCCCCAAGAGACCCAGTACTTC.